This is a list of T cell receptor beta chains from one sample in a study of metastatic and nonmetastatic thyroid tumors. MiXCR was used by TCRdb to re-call the PCR reads. The table records tens of thousands of clones, roughly 24% of them present only once. The sequencing input was blood. The receptor source for this set is a male donor with papillary thyroid cancer or a benign thyroid nodule (not recorded which). Some clones in this sample may be carry-over from other donors' samples. CDR3s include the opening cysteine and the closing phenylalanine or tryptophan. D genes are given only for firm matches. Expanded clones get a size class; other rows say once, few or many, or leave the size out.

v_gene,d_gene,j_gene,abundance,CDR3aa,CDR3nt
TRBV7-6,-,TRBJ2-7,many,CASSVPSAYEQYF,TGTGCCAGCAGCGTACCTAGTGCCTACGAGCAGTACTTC
TRBV28,-,TRBJ1-2,many,CASSLDVRPWGYTF,TGTGCCAGCAGTTTAGACGTCCGCCCTTGGGGCTACACCTTC
TRBV18,-,TRBJ1-3,many,CASSPPRSGASGNTIYF,TGTGCCAGCTCACCACCGAGGTCCGGGGCCTCTGGAAACACCATATATTTT
TRBV5-1,-,TRBJ2-1,many,CASSYGTLEAEQFF,TGCGCCAGCAGCTATGGGACTTTAGAGGCAGAGCAGTTCTTC
TRBV6-1,TRBD2,TRBJ2-2,-,CSSSVSGLAGDGWELFF,TGTTCCAGCAGTGTTTCCGGACTAGCGGGAGATGGCTGGGAGCTGTTTTTT
TRBV3-1,-,TRBJ2-3,-,CASGPSPSTDTHYF,TGTGCCAGCGGCCCGTCACCAAGCACAGATACGCATTATTTT
TRBV20-1,-,TRBJ1-1,-,CSANRAMNTEAFF,TGCAGTGCTAACAGAGCCATGAACACTGAAGCTTTCTTT
TRBV6-5,-,TRBJ1-1,few,CASSYYRDGGLTFF,TGTGCCAGCAGTTACTACCGGGACGGAGGGTTAACTTTCTTT
TRBV6-1,-,TRBJ2-7,medium-sized,CASSQRGPTYEQYF,TGTGCCAGCAGTCAACGGGGACCCACTTACGAGCAGTACTTC
TRBV6-2/TRBV6-3,TRBD2,TRBJ2-1,-,CASSYETSAYNEQFF,TGTGCCAGCAGTTATGAGACTAGCGCTTACAATGAGCAGTTCTTC
TRBV6-2/TRBV6-3,TRBD1,TRBJ2-3,-,CASSLGQDSTDTQYF,TGTGCCAGCAGCTTAGGACAGGATAGCACAGATACGCAGTATTTT
TRBV10-3,TRBD1,TRBJ2-7,-,CAIRDRGFEQYF,TGTGCCATCCGTGACAGGGGCTTCGAGCAGTACTTC
TRBV28,TRBD1,TRBJ2-7,medium-sized,CASSERQGNDEQYF,TGTGCCAGCAGCGAAAGACAGGGCAATGACGAGCAGTACTTC
TRBV6-2/TRBV6-3,-,TRBJ1-1,medium-sized,CASSYATANTEAFF,TGTGCCAGCAGTTACGCTACAGCAAACACTGAAGCTTTCTTT
TRBV5-1,TRBD1,TRBJ2-7,-,CASSPWTGSGEQYF,TGCGCCAGCAGCCCGTGGACAGGGTCGGGCGAGCAGTACTTC
TRBV6-2/TRBV6-3,-,TRBJ2-2,few,CASSYGGTDTGELFF,TGTGCCAGCAGTTACGGGGGGACGGACACCGGGGAGCTGTTTTTT
TRBV28,-,TRBJ2-3,-,CASSQGSDTKYF,TGTGCCAGCAGCCAAGGGTCAGATACGAAGTATTTT
TRBV6-1,-,TRBJ1-1,few,CASSPTWGGRTEAFF,TGTGCCAGCAGTCCTACCTGGGGGGGGAGGACTGAAGCTTTCTTT
TRBV12-3/TRBV12-4,-,TRBJ1-2,many,CASSLQLTAGYTF,TGTGCCAGCAGTTTACAGCTGACTGCCGGCTACACCTTC
TRBV10-3,-,TRBJ2-3,many,CATQGSFGPDTQYF,TGTGCCACCCAGGGCTCCTTCGGGCCAGATACGCAGTATTTT
TRBV19,-,TRBJ1-1,many,CASAFLRDSGEAFF,TGTGCCAGTGCGTTCCTGAGGGATTCTGGTGAAGCTTTCTTT
TRBV12-3/TRBV12-4,-,TRBJ2-3,many,CASSLDPPGTQYF,TGTGCCAGCAGTTTAGACCCCCCGGGTACGCAGTATTTT
TRBV27,TRBD2,TRBJ2-5,-,CASSSRLGLAGGRETQYF,TGTGCCAGCAGTTCCCGTTTGGGACTAGCGGGAGGTCGGGAGACCCAGTACTTC
TRBV12-3/TRBV12-4,-,TRBJ2-1,medium-sized,CASSFGESSYNEQFF,TGTGCCAGCAGTTTCGGCGAGAGCTCCTACAATGAGCAGTTCTTC
TRBV6-5,-,TRBJ2-7,few,CASSYSIQGNEQYF,TGTGCCAGCAGTTACTCGATCCAGGGGAACGAGCAGTACTTC
TRBV24-1,-,TRBJ2-1,many,CATSDYVVEFF,TGTGCCACCAGTGATTACGTTGTGGAGTTCTTC
TRBV2,TRBD1,TRBJ2-7,medium-sized,CASTPDRVEQYF,TGTGCCAGCACGCCGGACAGGGTCGAGCAGTACTTC
TRBV28,-,TRBJ2-7,few,CATQFSMTYEQDF,TGTGCCACCCAATTTTCCATGACCTACGAGCAGGACTTC
TRBV29-1,-,TRBJ2-2,many,CSVQGSVVTGELFF,TGCAGCGTTCAGGGGTCCGTGGTGACCGGGGAGCTGTTTTTT
TRBV30,TRBD2,TRBJ2-1,many,CALTGGSYDEQFF,TGTGCCCTCACAGGCGGGAGCTACGATGAGCAGTTCTTC
TRBV4-1,-,TRBJ2-7,-,CASSQDRRLFYEQYF,TGCGCCAGCAGCCAAGATAGGAGACTGTTCTACGAGCAGTACTTC
TRBV6-1,-,TRBJ1-1,many,CASILGRNTEAFF,TGTGCCAGCATCTTAGGGAGGAACACTGAAGCTTTCTTT
TRBV7-9,-,TRBJ1-1,few,CASSRQPEAFF,TGTGCCAGCAGCCGACAACCTGAAGCTTTCTTT
TRBV5-4,TRBD2,TRBJ2-1,many,CASSRAGGYNEQFF,TGTGCCAGCAGCCGGGCGGGAGGGTACAATGAGCAGTTCTTC
TRBV4-1,-,TRBJ2-1,-,CASSQVVGQWLGQQFF,TGCGCCAGCAGCCAAGTTGTCGGACAGTGGTTAGGTCAGCAGTTCTTC
TRBV6-1,-,TRBJ1-6,many,CASSLGGAGSYNSPLHF,TGTGCCAGCAGCCTAGGCGGTGCAGGGAGCTATAATTCACCCCTCCACTTT
TRBV6-2/TRBV6-3,-,TRBJ1-2,medium-sized,CASISGYTF,TGTGCCAGCATCTCTGGCTACACCTTC
TRBV9,-,TRBJ2-2,-,CDSSVMGRASGELFF,TGTGACAGCAGCGTAATGGGACGAGCTTCCGGGGAGCTGTTTTTT
TRBV20-1,-,TRBJ2-1,few,CSASPEILIYEQFF,TGCAGTGCCTCACCGGAAATATTAATCTATGAGCAGTTCTTC
TRBV19,TRBD1,TRBJ2-1,medium-sized,CASSTGTGIYNEQFF,TGTGCCAGTAGCACCGGGACAGGGATTTACAATGAGCAGTTCTTC
TRBV6-1,-,TRBJ2-2,-,CASSVTGSNTGELFF,TGTGCCAGCAGTGTTACAGGTTCGAACACCGGGGAGCTGTTTTTT
TRBV19,-,TRBJ2-1,medium-sized,CASSIRRDNEQFF,TGTGCCAGTAGTATCAGGCGGGACAATGAGCAGTTCTTC
TRBV20-1,TRBD1,TRBJ2-7,-,CSASEDRGYEQYF,TGCAGTGCTAGTGAGGACAGGGGATACGAGCAGTACTTC
TRBV12-3/TRBV12-4,TRBD1,TRBJ2-1,many,CASSADRADTYNEQFF,TGTGCCAGCAGTGCCGACAGGGCGGATACCTACAATGAGCAGTTCTTC
TRBV6-6,TRBD1,TRBJ2-7,-,CASSYPGRGTGGRYEQYF,TGTGCCAGCAGTTACCCAGGCCGGGGGACAGGGGGCAGGTACGAGCAGTACTTC
TRBV15,-,TRBJ2-5,many,CATSRDAGTISGTQYF,TGTGCCACCAGCAGAGATGCAGGAACCATCTCGGGGACCCAGTACTTC
TRBV6-1,TRBD1,TRBJ2-5,medium-sized,CASNRDRGQGSGETQYF,TGTGCCAGCAACCGGGACAGGGGGCAGGGGTCTGGAGAGACCCAGTACTTC
TRBV24-1,-,TRBJ2-7,few,CATSARESYEQYF,TGTGCCACCAGTGCCCGGGAGTCTTACGAGCAGTACTTC
TRBV7-2,-,TRBJ2-5,many,CASSRFGETQYF,TGTGCCAGCAGCCGATTCGGAGAGACCCAGTACTTC
TRBV28,TRBD2,TRBJ2-7,-,CASSPEREGPFRQYF,TGTGCCAGCAGTCCTGAGCGGGAGGGCCCATTCAGGCAGTACTTC
TRBV9,-,TRBJ2-3,-,CASSPILGGTHTQYF,TGTGCCAGCAGCCCAATCCTCGGGGGCACACATACGCAGTATTTT